The present T cell receptor beta chain was sequenced within a study of T cell changes during pregnancy in multiple sclerosis. Assay: immunoSEQ multiplex PCR; the TCRdb copy retains only in-frame clones and omits some. The table lists tens of thousands of clones, approximately 86% of them singletons. The material was peripheral blood, obtained in the first trimester of pregnancy. This TCR was recovered from a female donor with multiple sclerosis, enrolled in a pregnancy study.

The DNA for the CDR3 is TGCAGCGTGGCCCTCGGGACTAGCAGGTACGAGCAGTACTTC. Amino acid sequence: CSVALGTSRYEQYF. The chain links TRBV29-1 to TRBJ2-7; 9 bases fit TRBD2. The CDR3 covers 14 residues. Germline-derived CDR1 and CDR2 are SQVTM and ANQGSEA. J was trimmed by 4 bases and V by 6 bases; bases with no gene match: 10.